The clone carrying this T cell receptor (beta chain) was seen more than once but under ten times. The antigen is unknown. The source of the sample is a study of long-term antiretroviral therapy in people with HIV. There are 16 residues in the CDR3. In germline, CDR1 is SNHLY, CDR2 FYNNEI. With 4 bases removed from V and 1 base from J, the gap between germline ends came to 16 bases. Whole-study results and caveats: Clones that had undergone expansion before ART prevailed in the repertoire throughout all time points. ART adherence, viral resistance and therapy changes were not recorded.

The immunoSEQ assay was v3.0, run at survey level. The protocol was immunoSEQ multiplex PCR, while the TCRdb copy is restricted to in-frame clones and leaves out a portion. The profile covers about 40,000 clones, with 86% appearing a single time and about 4% taken by the ten largest. The sequence came from a woman between 50 and 59 years old with HIV. The gene calls are TRBV2 and TRBJ2-5; the D gene is possibly TRBD2 (6 bases). The sample consisted of unsorted PBMCs, taken 1.2 years after starting antiretroviral therapy. The DNA for the CDR3 is TGTGCCAGCAGTGCAGGGACTGCGGTTACCCAAGAGACCCAGTACTTC. It encodes CASSAGTAVTQETQYF.